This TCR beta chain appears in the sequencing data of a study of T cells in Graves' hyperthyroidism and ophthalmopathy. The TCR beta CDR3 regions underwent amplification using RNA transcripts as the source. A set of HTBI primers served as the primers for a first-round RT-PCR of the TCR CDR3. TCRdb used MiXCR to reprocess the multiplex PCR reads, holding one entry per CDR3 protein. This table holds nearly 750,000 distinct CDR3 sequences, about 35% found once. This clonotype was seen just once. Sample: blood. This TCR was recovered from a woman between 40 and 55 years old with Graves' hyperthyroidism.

The DNA for the CDR3 is TGTGCCAGCAGCTTAATCGCCCCCGTGATCGGTGGCTACACCTTC. Amino acids: CASSLIAPVIGGYTF. The chain recombines TRBV5-5 with TRBJ1-2; D is ambiguous. Trimming pared 2 bases from V and 7 bases from J, leaving 18 bases between. The germline V gene has CDR1 SGHKS and CDR2 YYEKEE (reference sequence). The CDR3 contains 15 residues. The whole variable domain, filled in from reference TRBV5-5 and TRBJ1-2, reads DAGVTQSPTHLIKTRGQQVTLRCSPISGHKSVSWYQQVLGQGPQFIFQYYEKEERGRGNFPDRFSARQFPNYSSELNVNALLLGDSALYLCASSLIAPVIGGYTFGSGTRLTVV.